This section outlines one T cell receptor beta chain sequence together with its context. This sample is part of a study of OX40 agonist ivuxolimab in advanced cancers. The table came from immunoSEQ multiplex PCR; TCRdb's copy has only in-frame clones and leaves some out. The profile covers about 81,000 clones, with more than 75% appearing a single time and about 0.52% taken by the ten largest. Germline V lookup: CDR1 SQVTM, CDR2 ANQGSEA. Deletions cut 7 bases from V and 0 bases from J, with 25 bases between. The CDR3 runs 18 residues. The source was CD4+ or CD8+ T cells sorted from blood, collected in a trial of the OX40 agonist ivuxolimab. The chain employs TRBV29-1 and TRBJ2-1; D perhaps matches TRBD2 (6 bases). The source is an adult with an advanced solid tumor such as melanoma, head and neck, liver or kidney cancer. The CDR3 loop is CSALDTSGGTSSYNEQFF. CDR3 nucleotide sequence: TGCAGCGCGCTTGATACTAGTGGGGGGACGAGCTCCTACAATGAGCAGTTCTTC.